Shown below are 21 T cell receptor beta chains from a single sample sequenced in a study of blood T cell repertoires in COVID-19. The repertoire was sequenced with immunoSEQ multiplex PCR; TCRdb's copy has only in-frame clones and lacks some. The sample consists of about 80,000 clones, around 90% of them appearing once. Sample: peripheral blood. The receptors derive from an elderly woman with acute or convalescent COVID-19.

A single count supports this clone. CDR3 bases: TGTGCCAGCAGTATACAGTCTGGGGCCAACGTCCTGACTTTC. It translates to CASSIQSGANVLTF. The chain links TRBV6-5 to TRBJ2-6, with D unresolved. Germline-derived CDR1 and CDR2 are MNHEY and SVGAGI. This CDR3 spans 14 amino acids. V lost 5 bases and J lost 1, with 6 bases in between.

V is TRBV4-1 and J is TRBJ2-3; TRBD1 agrees at 9 bases. Germline CDR1 reads MGHRA; CDR2 reads YSYEKL. J lost 4 bases, V lost 1 base, and 6 bases had no gene match. The CDR3 length is 16 residues. CDR3 amino acids: CASSQGETGGSDTQYF. In DNA form, the CDR3 reads TGCGCCAGCAGCCAAGGGGAGACAGGGGGATCAGATACGCAGTATTTT.

This clone was picked up one time. The V and J genes are TRBV5-6 and TRBJ1-6, with TRBD1 identical over 10 bases. V shed 1 base and J 10 bases; nucleotides not matched to a gene: 17. The CDR3 sequence is 19 residues long. Germline V CDR1 and CDR2: SGHDT, YYEEEE. CDR3 DNA sequence: TGTGCCAGCAGCTTGTTCTCTTCTTCCAGTGGGACAGGGGTATCACCCCTCCACTTT. Protein sequence: CASSLFSSSSGTGVSPLHF.

The V and J genes are TRBV30 and TRBJ2-6; possibly TRBD1 for D (5 bases). The germline CDR1 and CDR2 sequences are GTSNPN and SVGIG (reference sequence). Trimming pared 0 bases from V and 2 bases from J, leaving 14 bases between. The CDR3 runs 17 residues. The CDR3 DNA sequence: TGTGCCTGGAGTGTAATGGATTTAGGGGCTGGGGCCAACGTCCTGACTTTC. This encodes CAWSVMDLGAGANVLTF.

The chain uses TRBV5-6 and TRBJ2-7, with 10 bases matching TRBD1. The germline V gene encodes CDR1 SGHDT and CDR2 YYEEEE. V lost 3 bases and J lost 3; bases outside the gene matches: 3. CDR3 size: 14 residues. The CDR3 region is CASSSRTGGYEQYF. CDR3 nucleotide sequence: TGTGCCAGCAGCTCTAGGACAGGGGGCTACGAGCAGTACTTC.

V gene TRBV3-1 (or the pseudogene TRBV3-2) combines with J gene TRBJ2-5; 9 bases align to TRBD2. CDR1 is LGHDT, CDR2 YNNKEL, per germline (reference sequence). CDR3 size: 16 residues. V lost 3 bases, J lost 4 bases, and 9 bases stayed unmatched. In DNA, the CDR3 is TGTGCCAGCAGCCACTCGAGCGGGGGGCTTTTAGAGACCCAGTACTTC. This sequence encodes CASSHSSGGLLETQYF.

The J gene is TRBJ2-7, the V gene TRBV9, with 9 bases matching TRBD2. The ends lost 1 base at V and 3 bases at J; junction bases unmatched: 5. CDR3 length equals 15 residues. Germline CDR1 and CDR2: SGDLS and YYNGEE. The CDR3 sequence: CASSVTSGSHYEQYF. CDR3 nucleotides: TGTGCCAGCAGCGTAACTAGCGGGTCCCACTACGAGCAGTACTTC.

This sequence joins TRBV29-1 and TRBJ1-2, with 9 bases that match TRBD1. CDR1 SQVTM and CDR2 ANQGSEA come from the germline V gene. V trimming: 4 bases; J trimming: 6 bases; junction bases outside the gene matches: 12. There are 15 residues in the CDR3. The CDR3 coding sequence is TGCAGCGTTGCACTGGGTGGACAGGGGACGGATGGCTACACCTTC. This sequence encodes CSVALGGQGTDGYTF.

This clone was recorded only once. V gene TRBV7-9 combines with J gene TRBJ2-3; 8 bases align to TRBD2. The CDR3 spans 15 residues. The trim removed 5 bases at V and 1 base at J, leaving 5 bases unmatched. Germline V gives CDR1 SEHNR, CDR2 FQNEAQ (reference sequence). The CDR3 spells CASSPFGGGTDTQYF. The CDR3 DNA follows: TGTGCCAGCAGCCCATTCGGGGGGGGCACAGATACGCAGTATTTT.

Written as DNA, the CDR3 is TGTGCCAGTAGTAAGACAGGGATTAACGAGCAGTACTTC. Translation: CASSKTGINEQYF. The rearrangement uses TRBV19 and TRBJ2-7; 7 positions agree with TRBD1. The CDR3 sequence is 13 residues long. Germline values: CDR1 LNHDA, CDR2 SQIVND (reference sequence). V was clipped by 4 bases and J by 5 bases; unmatched bases: 5.

V and J are TRBV2 and TRBJ2-7; weak D call: TRBD1 (5 bases). Trimming stripped 7 bases from V and 2 bases from J, with 12 bases between. Germline assignment: CDR1 SNHLY and CDR2 FYNNEI. The CDR3 loop spans 13 amino acids. The CDR3 is CASNEDMPYEQYF. DNA for the CDR3: TGTGCCAGCAATGAGGACATGCCCTACGAGCAGTACTTC.

The rearrangement joins TRBV11-1 to TRBJ2-1; D unresolved. Germline V gene data show CDR1 as SGHAT and CDR2 as FQDESV (reference sequence). V lost 6 bases and J lost 4, with 10 bases in between. This CDR3 contains 13 residues. The DNA for the CDR3 is TGTGCCAGCAGGCACTCCTTTTACAATGAGCAGTTCTTC. Translating gives CASRHSFYNEQFF. The full variable domain, its missing parts supplied by reference TRBV11-1 and TRBJ2-1, is EAEVAQSPRYKITEKSQAVAFWCDPISGHATLYWYRQILGQGPELLVQFQDESVVDDSQLPKDRFSAERLKGVDSTLKIQPAELGDSAMYLCASRHSFYNEQFFGPGTRLTVL.

Concerning this clone: Its ends do not fully match the called genes, so a read error is possible. The chain combines TRBV30 with TRBJ1-5; a weak D match, TRBD1 (5 bases). Germline V gene sequence: CDR1 GTSNPN, CDR2 SVGIG (reference sequence). This CDR3 contains 16 residues. This CDR3 reads CAWSPRARRGNRPQHF. DNA of the CDR3: TGTGCCTGGAGTCCCCGGGCCCGAAGGGGCAATCGGCCCCAGCATTTT.

V is TRBV7-2 and J is TRBJ1-4; TRBD1 aligns across 8 bases. With V trimmed by 5 bases and J by 2 bases, 7 bases remained unmatched. Germline CDR1 is SGHTA and CDR2 is FQGNSA. This CDR3 comprises 16 residues. The DNA for the CDR3 is TGTGCCAGCAGCATCCAGGGGGCTGGGACTAATGAAAAACTGTTTTTT. This sequence encodes CASSIQGAGTNEKLFF.

The V and J genes are TRBV7-2 and TRBJ1-1, with TRBD1 identical over 7 bases. Germline V lookup: CDR1 SGHTA, CDR2 FQGNSA. With V trimmed by 2 bases and J by 11 bases, 11 bases remained unmatched. The CDR3 contains 14 residues. The CDR3 nucleotides are TGTGCCAGCAGCTTATTAGGCACAGAGGGGGCGGCTTTCTTT. This gives the protein CASSLLGTEGAAFF.

This chain links TRBV30 with TRBJ1-3; 7 bases match TRBD1. The ends lost 4 bases at V and 0 bases at J; junction bases unmatched: 9. This CDR3 region has 16 residues. Germline CDR1 and CDR2: GTSNPN and SVGIG (reference sequence). The CDR3, as DNA: TGTGCCTGGACCACTCCAGGGGGAGTCTCTGGAAACACCATATATTTT. Protein sequence: CAWTTPGGVSGNTIYF.

The chain is built from TRBV30 and TRBJ1-5; 11 positions agree with TRBD1. With V trimmed by 5 bases and J by 6 bases, 9 bases remained unmatched. The CDR3 is 15 amino acids. Germline assignment: CDR1 GTSNPN and CDR2 SVGIG (reference sequence). CDR3 in amino acids: CAWAMGQGVSQPQHF. In nucleotides, the CDR3 is TGTGCCTGGGCGATGGGACAGGGGGTTAGTCAGCCCCAGCATTTT. The whole variable domain, filled in from reference TRBV30 and TRBJ1-5, reads SQTIHQWPATLVQPVGSPLSLECTVEGTSNPNLYWYRQAAGRGLQLLFYSVGIGQISSEVPQNLSASRPQDRQFILSSKKLLLSDSGFYLCAWAMGQGVSQPQHFGDGTRLSIL.

The genes are TRBV7-9 and TRBJ1-2, with TRBD1 as a possible D gene (5 bases). The CDR3 is 16 residues long. From germline, CDR1 is SEHNR and CDR2 FQNEAQ (reference sequence). V lost 6 bases, J lost 2 bases, and 19 bases lay in between. This CDR3 reads CASSSTPGVGNYGYTF. Written as DNA, the CDR3 is TGTGCCAGCAGTTCAACCCCGGGGGTGGGGAACTATGGCTACACCTTC.

The J gene is TRBJ2-3, the V gene TRBV5-4; 10 positions agree with TRBD1. This CDR3 contains 15 residues. Losses at the gene ends were 2 bases for V and 5 bases for J; bases not matched to a gene: 5. Germline CDR1 and CDR2: SGHNT and YYREEE (reference sequence). The CDR3 DNA follows: TGTGCCAGCAGCTTTCCGGGACAGGGGAAAGATACGCAGTATTTT. Its protein product is CASSFPGQGKDTQYF.

The CDR3 DNA is TGTGCCAGTAGTGGACAGGGTTTCGGGGAGCTGTTTTTT. Amino acid sequence: CASSGQGFGELFF. The chain combines TRBV19 with TRBJ2-2; 8 bases are shared with TRBD1. V gave up 5 bases and J gave up 7 bases; unmatched junction bases: 3. The CDR3 contains 13 residues. The germline V gene has CDR1 LNHDA and CDR2 SQIVND (reference sequence). The complete variable domain, with remaining parts taken from reference TRBV19 and TRBJ2-2, reads DGGITQSPKYLFRKEGQNVTLSCEQNLNHDAMYWYRQDPGQGLRLIYYSQIVNDFQKGDIAEGYSVSREKKESFPLTVTSAQKNPTAFYLCASSGQGFGELFFGEGSRLTVL.

This clone was counted a single time. This chain links TRBV2 with TRBJ2-5; the match to TRBD1 covers 7 bases. Germline CDR1 SNHLY, CDR2 FYNNEI. The CDR3 sequence is 13 residues long. The V segment lost 2 bases and the J segment 5 bases; nucleotides outside the gene matches: 2. As DNA, the CDR3 is TGTGCCAGCAGTGAAACAGGGGCCGAGACCCAGTACTTC. Translation gives CASSETGAETQYF.